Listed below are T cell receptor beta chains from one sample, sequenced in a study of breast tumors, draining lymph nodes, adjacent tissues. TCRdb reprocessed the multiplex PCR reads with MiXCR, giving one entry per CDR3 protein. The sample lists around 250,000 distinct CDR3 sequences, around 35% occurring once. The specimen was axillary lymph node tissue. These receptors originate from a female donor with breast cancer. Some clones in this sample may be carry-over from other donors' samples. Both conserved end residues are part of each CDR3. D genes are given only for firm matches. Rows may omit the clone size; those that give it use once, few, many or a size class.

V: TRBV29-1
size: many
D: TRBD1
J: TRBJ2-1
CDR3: CSVARQGDNEQFF
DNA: TGCAGCGTCGCTAGACAGGGCGACAATGAGCAGTTCTTC

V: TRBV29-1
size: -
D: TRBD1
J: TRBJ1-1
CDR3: CSGGQGMNTEAFF
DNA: TGCAGCGGCGGACAGGGCATGAACACTGAAGCTTTCTTT

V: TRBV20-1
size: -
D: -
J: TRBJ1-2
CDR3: CSARVEGRERGYTF
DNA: TGCAGTGCTAGAGTTGAGGGGAGGGAGAGAGGCTACACCTTC

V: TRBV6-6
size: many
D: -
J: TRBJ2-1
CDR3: CASSLDSFHEQFF
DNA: TGTGCCAGCAGCCTAGACAGCTTCCATGAGCAGTTCTTC

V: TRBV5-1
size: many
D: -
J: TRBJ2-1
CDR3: CASHAGSSYNEQFF
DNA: TGCGCCAGCCATGCGGGGAGCTCCTACAATGAGCAGTTCTTC

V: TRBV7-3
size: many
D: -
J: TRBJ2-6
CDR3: CASSSIPWANVLTF
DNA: TGTGCCAGCAGCTCCATCCCCTGGGCCAACGTCCTGACTTTC

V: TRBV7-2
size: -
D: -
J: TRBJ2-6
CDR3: CASSARWGRSSGANVLTF
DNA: TGTGCCAGCAGTGCTAGGTGGGGACGTAGCTCTGGGGCCAACGTCCTGACTTTC

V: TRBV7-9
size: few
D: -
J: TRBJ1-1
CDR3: CASSYRVNTEAFF
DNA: TGTGCCAGCAGCTATCGAGTGAACACTGAAGCTTTCTTT

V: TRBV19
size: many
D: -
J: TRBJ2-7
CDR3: CASSSRGGRALIDEQYF
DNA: TGTGCCAGTAGTAGTAGGGGGGGGAGGGCCTTAATCGACGAGCAGTACTTC

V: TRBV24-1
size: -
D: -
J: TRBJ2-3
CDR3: CATSDLGRSDTDTQYF
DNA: TGTGCCACCAGTGATTTGGGGCGGTCAGACACAGATACGCAGTATTTT

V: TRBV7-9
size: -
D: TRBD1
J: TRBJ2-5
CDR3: CASRPTGEGGTQYF
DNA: TGTGCCAGCAGGCCGACAGGGGAAGGAGGTACGCAGTACTTC

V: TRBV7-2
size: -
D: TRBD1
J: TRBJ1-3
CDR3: CASSLLGGAGNTIYF
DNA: TGTGCCAGCAGCTTGTTAGGGGGCGCTGGAAACACCATATATTTT

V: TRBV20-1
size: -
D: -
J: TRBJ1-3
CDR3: CSAPTTRGPNYGYTIYF
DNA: TGCAGTGCCCCAACGACCAGGGGACCTAACTATGGCTACACCATATATTTT

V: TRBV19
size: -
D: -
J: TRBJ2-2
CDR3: CASTPPRGGIGTGELFF
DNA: TGTGCCAGTACTCCACCCCGGGGCGGGATAGGTACCGGGGAGCTGTTTTTT

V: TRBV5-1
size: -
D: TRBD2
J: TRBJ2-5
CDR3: CASSPGLAPQETQYF
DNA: TGCGCCAGCAGCCCGGGACTAGCGCCCCAAGAGACCCAGTACTTC

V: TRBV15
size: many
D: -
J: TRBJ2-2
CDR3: CATSRDSLGSGELFF
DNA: TGTGCCACCAGCAGAGATTCTTTAGGCAGCGGGGAGCTGTTTTTT

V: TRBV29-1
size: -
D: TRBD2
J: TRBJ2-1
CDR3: CSVEQTSGISDEQFF
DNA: TGCAGCGTTGAGCAGACTAGCGGGATAAGTGATGAGCAGTTCTTC

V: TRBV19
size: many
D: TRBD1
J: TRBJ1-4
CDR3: CASSIGHRDRGPSTNEKLFF
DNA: TGTGCCAGTAGTATCGGACACCGGGACAGGGGTCCCTCAACTAATGAAAAACTGTTTTTT

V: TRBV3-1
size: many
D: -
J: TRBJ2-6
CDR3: CASSQPLGESSGANVLTF
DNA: TGTGCCAGCAGCCAACCACTAGGGGAGAGCTCTGGGGCCAACGTCCTGACTTTC

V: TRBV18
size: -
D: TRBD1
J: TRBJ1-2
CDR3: CASSPTGVIGYTF
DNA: TGTGCCAGCTCACCCACAGGGGTTATCGGCTACACCTTC

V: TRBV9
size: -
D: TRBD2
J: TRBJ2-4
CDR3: CASSGAGGGIQYF
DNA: TGTGCCAGCAGCGGGGCGGGGGGCGGCATTCAGTACTTC

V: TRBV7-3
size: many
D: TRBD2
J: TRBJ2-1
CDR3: CASSAIPSGMNNEQFF
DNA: TGTGCCAGCAGCGCCATCCCTAGCGGGATGAACAATGAGCAGTTCTTC

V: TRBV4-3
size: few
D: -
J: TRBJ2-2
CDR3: CASSPVGGGIGELFF
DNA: TGCGCCAGCAGCCCAGTGGGAGGGGGAATCGGGGAGCTGTTTTTT

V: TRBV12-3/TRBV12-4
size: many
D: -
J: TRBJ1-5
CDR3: CASSLHHSGAQHF
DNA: TGTGCCAGCAGTTTGCACCATTCGGGTGCCCAGCATTTT

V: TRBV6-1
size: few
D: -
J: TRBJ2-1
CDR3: CASSEYPGSNEQFF
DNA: TGTGCCAGCAGTGAATACCCAGGATCTAATGAGCAGTTCTTC

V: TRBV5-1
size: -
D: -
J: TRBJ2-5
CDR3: CASSLGGPQDTQYF
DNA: TGCGCCAGCAGCTTGGGGGGCCCCCAAGACACCCAGTACTTC

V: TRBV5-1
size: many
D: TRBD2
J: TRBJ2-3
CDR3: CASSPGTSGSRGDTQYF
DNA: TGCGCCAGCAGCCCGGGGACTAGCGGGTCCCGGGGAGATACGCAGTATTTT

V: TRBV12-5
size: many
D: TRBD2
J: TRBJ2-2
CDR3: CASGTGTSGTGELFF
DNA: TGTGCTAGTGGAACCGGGACTAGCGGGACCGGGGAGCTGTTTTTT

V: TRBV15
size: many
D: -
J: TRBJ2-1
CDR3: CATSRGGAGSSYNEQFF
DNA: TGTGCCACCAGCAGAGGTGGGGCAGGGAGCTCCTACAATGAGCAGTTCTTC

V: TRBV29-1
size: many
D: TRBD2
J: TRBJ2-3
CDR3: CSVVTGGPPDTQYF
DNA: TGCAGCGTTGTAACGGGGGGGCCTCCAGATACGCAGTATTTT

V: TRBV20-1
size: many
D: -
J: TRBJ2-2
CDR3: CSARDWDGTGELFF
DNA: TGCAGTGCTAGAGATTGGGACGGGACCGGGGAGCTGTTTTTT

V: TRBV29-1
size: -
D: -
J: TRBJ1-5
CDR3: CSFGREGQPQHF
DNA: TGCAGCTTTGGCAGGGAGGGTCAGCCCCAGCATTTT

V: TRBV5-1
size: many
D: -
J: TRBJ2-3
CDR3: CASSLQGPNHADTQYF
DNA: TGCGCCAGCAGCTTGCAGGGACCCAACCATGCGGATACGCAGTATTTT

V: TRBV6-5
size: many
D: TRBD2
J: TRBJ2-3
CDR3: CASSPGLAGHRTDTQYF
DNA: TGTGCCAGCAGTCCAGGACTAGCGGGGCATCGCACAGATACGCAGTATTTT

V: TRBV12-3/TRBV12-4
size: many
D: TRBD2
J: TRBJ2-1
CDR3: CASSRGTSGTREQFF
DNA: TGTGCCAGCAGTAGAGGGACTAGCGGGACGCGTGAGCAGTTCTTC

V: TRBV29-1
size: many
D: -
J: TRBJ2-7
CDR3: CSVDQPGLSSYEQYF
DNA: TGCAGCGTTGATCAACCGGGCTTAAGCTCCTACGAGCAGTACTTC

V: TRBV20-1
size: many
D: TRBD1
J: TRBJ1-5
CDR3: CSAKVGTGVEKANQPQHF
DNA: TGCAGTGCTAAAGTCGGGACAGGGGTGGAAAAAGCCAATCAGCCCCAGCATTTT

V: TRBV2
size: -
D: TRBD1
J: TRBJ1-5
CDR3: CASSETATGDSNQPQHF
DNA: TGTGCCAGCAGTGAAACCGCGACAGGGGATAGCAATCAGCCCCAGCATTTT

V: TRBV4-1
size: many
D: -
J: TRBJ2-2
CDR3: CASSQELGLGELFF
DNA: TGCGCCAGCAGCCAAGAGTTGGGGCTCGGGGAGCTGTTTTTT

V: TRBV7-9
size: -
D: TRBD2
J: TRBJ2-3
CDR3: CASSHGLAGERTDTQYF
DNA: TGTGCCAGCAGCCACGGACTAGCGGGAGAACGCACAGATACGCAGTATTTT

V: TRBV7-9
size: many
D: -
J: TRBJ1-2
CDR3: CASSLATGYGYTF
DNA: TGTGCCAGCAGCTTAGCCACGGGCTATGGCTACACCTTC